The TCR beta chain under discussion was sequenced for a study of Tregs in tolerant kidney transplant recipients. Study-wide background: A roughly 3-day belatacept mixed lymphocyte reaction, sometimes plus 5-day graft donor restimulation, preceded CD4+CD25+CD127- sorting.

On this clone itself: Its antigen is not known.

Study-wide points: Biological reproducibility was not directly addressed in this study. The small number of patients limits these findings pending further validation. Expanding Tregs on activated donor B cells appeared to best identify donor-specific TCRbeta clones.

This CDR3 comprises 14 residues. With 1 base removed from V and 4 bases from J, the gap between germline ends came to 10 bases. Germline values: CDR1 SGHTA, CDR2 FQGNSA. This table comes from immunoSEQ multiplex PCR, and its TCRdb copy is limited to in-frame clones, with some not included. Altogether more than 25,000 clones are present, 70% to 85% being singletons, with the ten largest covering 2% to 2.5%. V and J are TRBV7-2 and TRBJ1-2; D gene uncertain. This receptor was obtained from a human donor in good health. The sample comprised Tregs from blood cultured with allogeneic cells. The chain's CDR3 is CASSLGAQVYGYTF. The CDR3 nucleotides read TGTGCCAGCAGCTTAGGAGCGCAGGTCTATGGCTACACCTTC. The variable domain in full, completed from reference TRBV7-2 and TRBJ1-2, reads GAGVSQSPSNKVTEKGKDVELRCDPISGHTALYWYRQSLGQGLEFLIYFQGNSAPDKSGLPSDRFSAERTGGSVSTLTIQRTQQEDSAVYLCASSLGAQVYGYTFGSGTRLTVV.